A single sample gave rise to the 16 T cell receptor beta chains below, sequenced in a study of OX40 agonist ivuxolimab in advanced cancers. Libraries were prepared by immunoSEQ multiplex PCR; TCRdb keeps only in-frame clonotypes and omits some of them. The sample lists nearly 80,000 clones, almost 85% seen once, with more than 20% in the top ten. This material consisted of CD4+ or CD8+ T cells sorted from blood, taken in a trial of the OX40 agonist ivuxolimab. Receptor source: an adult with an advanced solid tumor such as melanoma, head and neck, liver or kidney cancer.

The chain joins TRBV11-2 to TRBJ2-7; the match to TRBD2 covers 12 bases. Trimming removed 5 bases from V and 2 bases from J; junction bases left unmatched: 7. Germline V gives CDR1 SGHAT, CDR2 FQNNGV. The CDR3 is 16 residues long. The CDR3 here is CASSPGTSGFAYEQYF. DNA of the CDR3: TGTGCCAGCAGCCCCGGGACTAGCGGGTTCGCCTACGAGCAGTACTTC.

This chain connects TRBV5-1 to TRBJ1-1; no reliable D call. With 2 bases removed from V and 3 bases from J, the gap between germline ends came to 14 bases. This CDR3 region has 15 residues. Germline CDR1 reads SGHRS; CDR2 reads YFSETQ. CDR3 residues: CASSLYGIGDTEAFF. The CDR3 coding sequence is TGCGCCAGCAGCTTATACGGGATCGGGGACACTGAAGCTTTCTTT. The whole variable domain, remainder taken from reference TRBV5-1 and TRBJ1-1, is KAGVTQTPRYLIKTRGQQVTLSCSPISGHRSVSWYQQTPGQGLQFLFEYFSETQRNKGNFPGRFSGRQFSNSRSEMNVSTLELGDSALYLCASSLYGIGDTEAFFGQGTRLTVV.

V usage is TRBV27 and J usage is TRBJ2-7; D unresolved. Germline V gives CDR1 MNHEY, CDR2 SMNVEV (reference sequence). The CDR3 has 12 residues. The V gene lost 4 bases and the J gene lost 2 bases, with 6 bases spanning the gap. The CDR3 is CASSSRTYEQYF. Written as DNA, the CDR3 is TGTGCCAGCAGTTCTAGAACCTACGAGCAGTACTTC.

The rearrangement uses TRBV10-3 and TRBJ2-1; D gene unclear. V lost 2 bases, J lost 0 bases, and 5 bases lay in between. Germline-derived CDR1 and CDR2 are ENHRY and SYGVKD. CDR3 length: 14 residues. DNA of the CDR3: TGTGCCATCAGTGAGAGAGGCTCCTACAATGAGCAGTTCTTC. Protein: CAISERGSYNEQFF.

The chain links TRBV6-1 to TRBJ1-1; D remains ambiguous. Trimming pared 7 bases from V and 1 base from J, leaving 16 bases between. The CDR3 is 15 amino acids. CDR1 is MNHNS and CDR2 is SASEGT in the germline V gene. CDR3 region: CASKLPPERNTEAFF. For the CDR3, the DNA is TGTGCCAGCAAGCTCCCGCCCGAGAGGAACACTGAAGCTTTCTTT.

This clone was recorded only once. The gene calls are TRBV7-9 and TRBJ1-2; 12 nucleotides line up with TRBD1. V lost 4 bases, J lost 8 bases, and 11 bases stayed unmatched. The CDR3 is made up of 16 amino acids. Germline V gives CDR1 SEHNR, CDR2 FQNEAQ (reference sequence). CDR3 protein: CASSYDPGQGAWGYTF. The DNA for the CDR3 is TGTGCCAGCAGCTACGATCCGGGACAGGGGGCTTGGGGCTACACCTTC.

The chain has TRBV6-5 and TRBJ2-7; unclear D gene. The V gene lost 4 bases and the J gene lost 4 bases, with 17 bases spanning the gap. The CDR3 has 15 amino acids. Per the germline V gene, CDR1 is MNHEY and CDR2 is SVGAGI. Written as DNA, the CDR3 is TGTGCCAGCAGTTTAGCCGGCTTATCGGCTTACGAGCAGTACTTC. It encodes CASSLAGLSAYEQYF.

To note about this clone: Other nucleotide sequences in the sample specify the same CDR3. CDR3 loop: CASSLLAGAYEQYF. The DNA of the CDR3 is TGTGCCAGCAGCTTATTGGCGGGGGCCTACGAGCAGTACTTC. This chain links TRBV7-8 with TRBJ2-7; 7 bases map to TRBD2. The CDR3 totals 14 residues. Germline values: CDR1 SGHVS, CDR2 FQNEAQ. V dropped 2 bases and J dropped 2; count of bases not matched to a gene: 3.

The chain is built from TRBV11-2 and TRBJ2-7; TRBD2 aligns across 8 bases. With V trimmed by 5 bases and J by 3 bases, 9 bases remained unmatched. The CDR3 sequence is 15 residues long. The germline V gene has CDR1 SGHAT and CDR2 FQNNGV. CDR3 residues: CASSPGGLASYEQYF. CDR3 nucleotide sequence: TGTGCCAGCAGCCCCGGTGGACTAGCCAGCTACGAGCAGTACTTC.

J is TRBJ1-1 and V is TRBV30; D is possibly TRBD1 (5 bases). The CDR3 covers 12 residues. The germline V gene encodes CDR1 GTSNPN and CDR2 SVGIG (reference sequence). V lost 4 bases and J lost 6, with 12 bases in between. The CDR3 DNA follows: TGTGCCTGGAATGGGGGGAGGGCTGAAGCTTTCTTT. It specifies CAWNGGRAEAFF. Drawing the rest from reference TRBV30 and TRBJ1-1, the complete variable domain is SQTIHQWPATLVQPVGSPLSLECTVEGTSNPNLYWYRQAAGRGLQLLFYSVGIGQISSEVPQNLSASRPQDRQFILSSKKLLLSDSGFYLCAWNGGRAEAFFGQGTRLTVV.

The chain carries TRBV6-1 and TRBJ2-7; D call uncertain. The CDR3 runs to 13 residues. Trimming removed 5 bases from V and 0 bases from J, with 8 bases in between. CDR1 and CDR2 from the germline V gene are MNHNS and SASEGT. CDR3 nucleotides: TGTGCCAGCAGTTTCTCCCGCTCCTACGAGCAGTACTTC. This translates into CASSFSRSYEQYF.

The chain is built from TRBV25-1 and TRBJ2-4; the D gene is possibly TRBD1 (5 bases). Germline V gene data show CDR1 as MGHDK and CDR2 as SYGVNS. The CDR3 totals 13 residues. The V and J ends lost 7 bases and 6 bases respectively, with 13 bases between them. This CDR3 reads CASKSGTGNIQYF. The CDR3 DNA sequence: TGTGCCAGCAAGAGTGGCACAGGAAACATTCAGTACTTC.

J is TRBJ2-5 and V is TRBV18, with 7 bases that match TRBD1. The CDR3 contains 13 residues. Germline-derived CDR1 and CDR2 are KGHSH and LQKENI. Germline trimming cut 3 bases from V and 9 bases from J; bases unmatched to any gene: 7. The CDR3 reads CASSPRDRAPQYF. The CDR3 DNA reads as TGTGCCAGCTCACCCCGTGACAGGGCGCCCCAGTACTTC.

This chain uses TRBV9 with TRBJ1-2, with a tentative D call TRBD1 (6 bases). In germline, CDR1 is SGDLS, CDR2 YYNGEE. The CDR3 is made up of 17 amino acids. V shed 3 bases and J shed 1 base, with 19 bases lying between them. The CDR3 protein is CASSEPGKQGGNYGYTF. CDR3 coding DNA: TGTGCCAGCAGCGAGCCGGGCAAACAGGGTGGTAACTATGGCTACACCTTC.

The CDR3 nucleotides read TGTGCCAGCAGCTTGGTCGGGGGGGACACCGGGGAGCTGTTTTTT. Translating it yields CASSLVGGDTGELFF. The J gene is TRBJ2-2, the V gene TRBV5-5; 8 nucleotides align to TRBD2. Trimming cost V 0 bases and J 3 bases; bases outside gene matches: 1. Germline-derived CDR1 and CDR2 are SGHKS and YYEKEE (reference sequence). The CDR3 covers 15 residues.

The chain uses TRBV5-6 and TRBJ2-2; either TRBD1 or TRBD2 may fit D (5 bases each). Per the germline V gene, CDR1 is SGHDT and CDR2 is YYEEEE. CDR3 length equals 16 residues. Trimming left V 4 bases short and J 7 bases short, with 20 bases between. CDR3 residues: CASSKTGTPNRGELFF. CDR3 in DNA: TGTGCCAGCAGCAAGACCGGGACGCCAAACCGCGGGGAGCTGTTTTTT. The full variable domain, in which reference TRBV5-6 and TRBJ2-2 provide the parts outside the CDR3, is DAGVTQSPTHLIKTRGQQVTLRCSPKSGHDTVSWYQQALGQGPQFIFQYYEEEERQRGNFPDRFSGHQFPNYSSELNVNALLLGDSALYLCASSKTGTPNRGELFFGEGSRLTVL.